This T cell receptor (beta chain) was identified in a study of TIL therapy for anti-PD-1-resistant metastatic lung cancer. Stated time point: pre-treatment sample, taken before nivolumab and TIL therapy. Remarks on this clone: Its target is unknown.

Sequencing used immunoSEQ v3. Profiled with immunoSEQ multiplex PCR; TCRdb holds only in-frame clones, not every one. The table lists roughly 46,000 clones, about 86% of them singletons, with 5% in the top ten. Broader study findings: The cohort had more treatment-naive, never-smoker and oncogene-addicted patients than typical. After infusion, TIL clonotypes partly replaced peripheral T cells and declined over months.

The sample was blood, taken at baseline. The receptor's source is a person aged 25-85 years with non-small cell lung cancer.

The CDR3 DNA is TGTGCCAGCAGCTTAATGGGGGGCGGTCAGCCCCAGCATTTT. Residues: CASSLMGGGQPQHF. The genes are TRBV7-8 and TRBJ1-5, with D perhaps matching TRBD1 (6 bases). This CDR3 is 14 amino acids long. Trimming removed 2 bases at V and 6 bases at J, with 11 bases between. Germline assignment: CDR1 SGHVS and CDR2 FQNEAQ.